This TCR beta chain was found in a study of neurological immune-mediated disorders. Study-level information: Of the multiple sclerosis patients, around 35 in total, roughly 31 were relapsing-remitting and 3 were secondary progressive. Study conclusions and caveats: One related-CDR3 cluster, which may be a signature, held the repertoires of 18 of 34 multiple sclerosis patients after phylogenetic grouping.

This clonotype has a count of ten or more. Its target is not known. 5'RACE with 10-nucleotide random UMIs generated the cDNA. Every sequencing run returned over 170 million TCR-beta sequences, which were derived from 15-18 subjects. TCRdb called the 5' RACE reads again in MiXCR, with one record for every CDR3 protein. This sample has 100,000 to 150,000 distinct CDR3 sequences, with more than 2.5% found just once. Germline CDR1 is SQVTM and CDR2 is ANQGSEA. CDR3 length: 12 amino acids. V was shortened by 7 bases and J by 7 bases, with 16 bases between the two germline ends. The J gene is TRBJ2-5, the V gene TRBV29-1; D uncertain. The clonotype was recovered from a woman under 40 with multiple sclerosis. Sample: PBMCs. The CDR3 protein is CSAALGSGTQYF. The CDR3 coding sequence is TGCAGCGCGGCCTTGGGGTCTGGGACCCAGTACTTC. The full variable domain, completed using reference TRBV29-1 and TRBJ2-5, is SAVISQKPSRDICQRGTSLTIQCQVDSQVTMMFWYRQQPGQSLTLIATANQGSEATYESGFVIDKFPISRPNLTFSTLTVSNMSPEDSSIYLCSAALGSGTQYFGPGTRLLVL.